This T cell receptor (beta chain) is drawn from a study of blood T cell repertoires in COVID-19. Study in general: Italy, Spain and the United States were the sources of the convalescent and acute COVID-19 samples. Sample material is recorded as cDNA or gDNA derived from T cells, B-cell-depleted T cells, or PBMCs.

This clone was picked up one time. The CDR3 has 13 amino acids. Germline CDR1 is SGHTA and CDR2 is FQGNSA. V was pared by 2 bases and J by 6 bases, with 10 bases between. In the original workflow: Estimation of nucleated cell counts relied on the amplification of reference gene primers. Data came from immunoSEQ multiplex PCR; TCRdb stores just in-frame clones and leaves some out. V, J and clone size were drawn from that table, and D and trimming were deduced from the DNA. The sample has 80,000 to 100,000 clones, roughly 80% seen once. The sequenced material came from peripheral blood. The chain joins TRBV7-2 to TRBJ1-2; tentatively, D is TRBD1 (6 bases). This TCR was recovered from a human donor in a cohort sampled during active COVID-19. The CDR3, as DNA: TGTGCCAGCAGCTTATGGCAGGGGCATGGCTACACCTTC. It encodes CASSLWQGHGYTF.